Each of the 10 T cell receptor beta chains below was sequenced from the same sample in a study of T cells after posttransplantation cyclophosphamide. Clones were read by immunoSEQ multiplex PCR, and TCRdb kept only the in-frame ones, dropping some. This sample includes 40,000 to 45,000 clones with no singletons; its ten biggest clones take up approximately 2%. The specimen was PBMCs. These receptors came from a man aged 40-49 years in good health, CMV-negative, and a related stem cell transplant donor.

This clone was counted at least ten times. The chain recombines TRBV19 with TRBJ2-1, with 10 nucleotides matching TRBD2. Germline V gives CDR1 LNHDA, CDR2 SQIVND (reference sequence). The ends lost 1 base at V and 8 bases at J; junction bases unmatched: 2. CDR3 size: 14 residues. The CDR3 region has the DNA TGTGCCAGTAGTATAGGTCTAGCGGGAGATGAGCAGTTCTTC. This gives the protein CASSIGLAGDEQFF. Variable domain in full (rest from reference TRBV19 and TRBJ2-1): DGGITQSPKYLFRKEGQNVTLSCEQNLNHDAMYWYRQDPGQGLRLIYYSQIVNDFQKGDIAEGYSVSREKKESFPLTVTSAQKNPTAFYLCASSIGLAGDEQFFGPGTRLTVL.

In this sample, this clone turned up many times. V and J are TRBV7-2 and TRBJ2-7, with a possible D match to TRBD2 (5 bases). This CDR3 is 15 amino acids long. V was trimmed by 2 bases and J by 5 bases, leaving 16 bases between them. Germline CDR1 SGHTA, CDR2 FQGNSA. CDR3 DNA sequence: TGTGCCAGCAGCTTAAGGAGCGGAATAACGGACGAGCAGTACGTC. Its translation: CASSLRSGITDEQYV.

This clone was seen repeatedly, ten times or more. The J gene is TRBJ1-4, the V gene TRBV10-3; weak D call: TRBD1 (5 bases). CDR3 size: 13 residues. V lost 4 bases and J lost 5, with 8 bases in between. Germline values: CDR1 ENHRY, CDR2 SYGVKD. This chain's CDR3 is CAISGGRNEKLFF. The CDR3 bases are TGTGCCATCAGTGGGGGCCGAAATGAAAAACTGTTTTTT.

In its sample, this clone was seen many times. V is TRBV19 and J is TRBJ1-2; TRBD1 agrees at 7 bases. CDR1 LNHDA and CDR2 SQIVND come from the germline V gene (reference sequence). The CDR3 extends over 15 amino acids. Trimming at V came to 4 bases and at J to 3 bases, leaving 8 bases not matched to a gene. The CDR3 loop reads CASSTQGNPYYGYTF. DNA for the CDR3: TGTGCCAGTAGTACACAGGGGAACCCATACTATGGCTACACCTTC.

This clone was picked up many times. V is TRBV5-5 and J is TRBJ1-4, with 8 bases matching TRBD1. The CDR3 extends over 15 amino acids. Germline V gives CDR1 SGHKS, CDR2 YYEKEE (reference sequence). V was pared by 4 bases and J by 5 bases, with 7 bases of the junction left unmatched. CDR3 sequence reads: CASSADRGRNEKLFF. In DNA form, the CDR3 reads TGTGCCAGCAGCGCCGACAGGGGACGGAATGAAAAACTGTTTTTT.

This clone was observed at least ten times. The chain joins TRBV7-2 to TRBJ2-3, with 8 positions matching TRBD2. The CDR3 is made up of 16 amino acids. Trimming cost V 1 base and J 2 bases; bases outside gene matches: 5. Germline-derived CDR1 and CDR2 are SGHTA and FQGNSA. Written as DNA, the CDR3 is TGTGCCAGCAGCTTAGTGGCGGGAGGTCTCACAGATACGCAGTATTTT. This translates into CASSLVAGGLTDTQYF.

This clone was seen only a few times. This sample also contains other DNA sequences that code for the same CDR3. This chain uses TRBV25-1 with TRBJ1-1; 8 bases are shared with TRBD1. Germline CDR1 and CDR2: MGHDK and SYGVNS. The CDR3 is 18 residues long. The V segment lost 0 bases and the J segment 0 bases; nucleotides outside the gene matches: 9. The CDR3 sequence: CASSEYPRRTGLNTEAFF. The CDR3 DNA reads TGTGCCAGCAGTGAATATCCCCGGCGGACAGGGCTGAACACTGAAGCTTTCTTT.

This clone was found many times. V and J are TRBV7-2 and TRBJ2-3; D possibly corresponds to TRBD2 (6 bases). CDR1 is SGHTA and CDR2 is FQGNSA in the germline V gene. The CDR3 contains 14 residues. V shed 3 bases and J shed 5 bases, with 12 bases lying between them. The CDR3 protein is CASSFRESGDTQYF. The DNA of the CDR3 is TGTGCCAGCAGCTTCCGGGAGTCCGGAGATACGCAGTATTTT.

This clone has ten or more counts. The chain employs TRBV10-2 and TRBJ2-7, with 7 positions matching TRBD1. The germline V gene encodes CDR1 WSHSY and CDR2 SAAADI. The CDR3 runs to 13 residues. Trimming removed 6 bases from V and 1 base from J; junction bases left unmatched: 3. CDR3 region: CASSLGQSYEQYF. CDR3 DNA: TGCGCCAGCAGCTTGGGACAGTCCTACGAGCAGTACTTC.

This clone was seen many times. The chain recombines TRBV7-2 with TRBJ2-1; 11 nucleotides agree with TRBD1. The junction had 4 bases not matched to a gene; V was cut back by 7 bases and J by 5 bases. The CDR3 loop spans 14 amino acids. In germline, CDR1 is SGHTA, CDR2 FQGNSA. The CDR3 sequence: CASTRDRGDNEQFF. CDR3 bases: TGTGCCAGCACCCGGGACAGGGGGGACAATGAGCAGTTCTTC.